A selection of T cell receptor beta chains follows, all from one sample in a study of T-cell reconstitution after alpha-beta-depleted transplantation in children. TCRdb re-called the PCR reads with MiXCR, one entry per CDR3 protein. Seen here are about 110,000 distinct CDR3 sequences, almost 6.5% observed once, and the top ten hold less than 30%. Material: PBMCs, mostly from graft donor cells, obtained 360 days after TCRalphabeta/CD19-depleted stem cell transplant. The receptors stem from a male patient aged 2-9 years who had a stem cell transplant for acute lymphoblastic leukemia, so the T cells may come from the graft donor. Both conserved end residues are part of each CDR3. A D gene is named only where the DNA matches it firmly. The listing skips clone size in some rows; elsewhere it reads once, few, many or a size class.

j_gene	abundance	d_gene	v_gene	CDR3aa	CDR3nt
TRBJ1-2	many	.	TRBV29-1	CSVEGGVRLWDGYTF	TGCAGCGTTGAAGGCGGAGTCCGTCTCTGGGATGGCTACACCTTC
TRBJ2-7	few	TRBD1	TRBV4-3	CASSPGQGLYEQYF	TGCGCCAGCAGCCCGGGACAGGGTCTCTACGAGCAGTACTTC
TRBJ1-1	.	.	TRBV7-9	CASSLGRQGAFF	TGTGCCAGCAGCTTAGGGAGGCAGGGTGCTTTCTTT
TRBJ1-1	.	.	TRBV7-7	CASSLEGGTVTEAFF	TGTGCCAGCAGCTTAGAGGGAGGGACGGTCACTGAAGCTTTCTTT
TRBJ2-3	many	.	TRBV7-2	CASSLGWGPSTDTQYF	TGTGCCAGCAGCTTAGGTTGGGGACCAAGCACAGATACGCAGTATTTT
TRBJ1-1	few	TRBD1	TRBV28	CASSSPGQGARTEAFF	TGTGCCAGCAGTTCACCGGGACAGGGGGCGCGGACTGAAGCTTTCTTT
TRBJ2-3	many	.	TRBV7-3	CASSLTGGKGDTQYF	TGTGCCAGCAGCTTAACAGGTGGTAAGGGAGATACGCAGTATTTT
TRBJ2-7	few	.	TRBV20-1	CSARDLFSYEQYF	TGCAGTGCTAGAGATCTGTTCTCCTACGAGCAGTACTTC
TRBJ2-1	many	TRBD2	TRBV4-1	CASSQPPGQGLTSGSLYNEQFF	TGCGCCAGCAGCCAACCCCCGGGGCAGGGACTGACTAGCGGGAGCCTGTACAATGAGCAGTTCTTC
TRBJ2-3	many	.	TRBV4-2	CASSQGGLTDTQYF	TGTGCCAGCAGCCAAGGGGGCCTGACAGATACGCAGTATTTT
TRBJ1-3	few	TRBD1	TRBV28	CASRTGDSGNTIYF	TGTGCCAGCAGAACAGGGGACTCTGGAAACACCATATATTTT
TRBJ2-1	few	TRBD2	TRBV4-1	CASSQEGTRGYNEQFF	TGCGCCAGCAGCCAAGAGGGGACTAGGGGATACAATGAGCAGTTCTTC
TRBJ2-7	.	.	TRBV9	CASSPDSPGYEQYF	TGTGCCAGCAGCCCCGACTCGCCCGGCTACGAGCAGTACTTC
TRBJ2-7	.	.	TRBV20-1	CSARAEQYF	TGCAGTGCTAGGGCCGAGCAGTACTTC
TRBJ1-1	many	.	TRBV5-6	CASSGGMGNTEAFF	TGTGCCAGCAGCGGGGGAATGGGGAACACTGAAGCTTTCTTT
TRBJ2-2	many	.	TRBV6-2/TRBV6-3	CASIRANTGELFF	TGTGCCAGCATCCGGGCGAACACCGGGGAGCTGTTTTTT
TRBJ2-3	many	.	TRBV29-1	CSVFTGLDTQYF	TGCAGCGTTTTTACAGGGTTGGATACGCAGTATTTT
TRBJ1-3	few	.	TRBV6-5	CASSYSIDPEFGNTIYF	TGTGCCAGCAGTTACTCGATTGACCCTGAGTTCGGAAACACCATATATTTT
TRBJ2-2	.	.	TRBV28	CASCRGKTGELFF	TGTGCCAGCTGCCGTGGGAAAACCGGGGAGCTGTTTTTT
TRBJ2-2	many	.	TRBV12-5	CASGSSTEPNTGELFF	TGTGCTAGTGGTTCCTCGACAGAGCCAAACACCGGGGAGCTGTTTTTT
TRBJ2-7	.	TRBD2	TRBV7-9	CASSLALSGVTYEQYF	TGTGCCAGCAGCTTAGCCCTTAGCGGGGTAACCTACGAGCAGTACTTC
TRBJ2-7	few	.	TRBV5-6	CASTSYPSYEQYF	TGTGCCAGCACCTCTTATCCCTCCTACGAGCAGTACTTC
TRBJ2-3	.	TRBD1	TRBV27	CASSPGQGFVGDTQYF	TGTGCCAGCAGTCCGGGACAGGGGTTCGTGGGAGATACGCAGTATTTT
TRBJ2-3	.	.	TRBV20-1	CSAVAERHFTDTQYF	TGCAGTGCGGTGGCGGAGCGACACTTCACAGATACGCAGTATTTT
TRBJ2-7	few	.	TRBV7-9	CASSVTPYEQYF	TGTGCCAGCTCCGTCACCCCCTACGAGCAGTACTTC
TRBJ2-7	many	.	TRBV6-2/TRBV6-3	CASSHTGYEQYF	TGTGCCAGCAGTCACACGGGATACGAGCAGTACTTC
TRBJ1-2	many	TRBD1	TRBV9	CASRGGQGPLNYGYTF	TGTGCCAGCAGAGGCGGACAGGGGCCCCTTAACTATGGCTACACCTTC
TRBJ2-3	few	.	TRBV2	CASSERGRFTDTQYF	TGTGCCAGCAGTGAACGGGGGCGGTTCACAGATACGCAGTATTTT
TRBJ2-1	many	.	TRBV4-2	CASSQDGEEQFF	TGTGCCAGCAGCCAAGATGGGGAGGAGCAGTTCTTC
TRBJ2-3	many	.	TRBV10-3	CATKEEDADTQYF	TGTGCCACCAAGGAGGAGGACGCGGATACGCAGTATTTT
TRBJ2-3	many	.	TRBV6-5	CASSYNSPRADTQYF	TGTGCCAGCAGTTACAACAGCCCCAGAGCAGATACGCAGTATTTT
TRBJ2-5	few	TRBD2	TRBV28	CATRLAFQETQYF	TGTGCCACCCGACTAGCCTTCCAAGAGACCCAGTACTTC
TRBJ2-7	many	.	TRBV29-1	CSALAYEQYF	TGCAGCGCCCTTGCCTACGAGCAGTACTTC
TRBJ1-5	few	.	TRBV11-2	CASSLRGRRNQPQHF	TGTGCCAGCAGCTTACGGGGGCGAAGGAATCAGCCCCAGCATTTT
TRBJ2-1	many	.	TRBV9	CASSVNRNNEQFF	TGTGCCAGCAGCGTGAACAGAAACAATGAGCAGTTCTTC
TRBJ2-7	many	.	TRBV7-2	CASSLALNWGTQIYEQYF	TGTGCCAGCAGCTTAGCGCTAAACTGGGGGACACAGATCTACGAGCAGTACTTC
TRBJ1-1	.	.	TRBV11-2	CASSLDHPVEAFF	TGTGCCAGCAGCTTAGACCACCCTGTGGAAGCTTTCTTT